The 29 T cell receptor beta chains below come from one sample, sequenced in a study of shared clonotypes between healthy human individuals. Naive CD8 cells, CD45RO-negative and positively selected for CCR7, excluded terminally differentiated effector memory CD45RA+ cells. The data were produced by immunoSEQ multiplex PCR, yet TCRdb's version contains in-frame clones alone and is incomplete. The sample has about 750,000 clones; 80% to 95% are singletons. The specimen sequenced was naive CD8+ T cells sorted from blood. The receptors were gathered from a man aged 25-40 years in good health.

V usage is TRBV30 and J usage is TRBJ1-1, with D maybe TRBD1 (5 bases). Germline CDR1 and CDR2: GTSNPN and SVGIG (reference sequence). Trimming cost V 2 bases and J 4 bases, with 11 bases left between them. This CDR3 comprises 13 residues. CDR3 loop: CAWSSGTGTEAFF. DNA of the CDR3: TGTGCCTGGAGTTCTGGGACGGGCACTGAAGCTTTCTTT. Full variable domain (outside the CDR3, taken from reference TRBV30 and TRBJ1-1): SQTIHQWPATLVQPVGSPLSLECTVEGTSNPNLYWYRQAAGRGLQLLFYSVGIGQISSEVPQNLSASRPQDRQFILSSKKLLLSDSGFYLCAWSSGTGTEAFFGQGTRLTVV.

In this sample, this clone turned up once. The chain couples TRBV27 to TRBJ2-3, with 12 bases matching TRBD2. Germline V gives CDR1 MNHEY, CDR2 SMNVEV (reference sequence). The length of the CDR3 is 15 residues. Germline trimming cut 6 bases from V and 4 bases from J; bases unmatched to any gene: 5. The CDR3 sequence is CASSRLAGAPDTQYF. In DNA form, the CDR3 reads TGTGCCAGCAGCCGACTAGCGGGAGCCCCAGATACGCAGTATTTT.

This clone was seen a single time. This chain connects TRBV9 to TRBJ2-2; D possibly corresponds to TRBD2 (6 bases). CDR3 length: 17 amino acids. Trimming took 6 bases from V and 0 from J, leaving 18 bases between them. CDR1 and CDR2 (germline): SGDLS, YYNGEE. DNA for the CDR3: TGTGCCAGCACTCGGTGGAGGGGACGTTCGAACACCGGGGAGCTGTTTTTT. Protein product: CASTRWRGRSNTGELFF.

The chain has TRBV18 and TRBJ2-5; TRBD2 agrees at 10 bases. This CDR3 is 20 amino acids long. Per germline, CDR1 KGHSH and CDR2 LQKENI. V was pared by 2 bases and J by 2 bases, with 17 bases of the junction left unmatched. The CDR3, as DNA: TGTGCCAGCTCACCATATAACACCCCCTGGGCTAGCGGGAGTCAAGAGACCCAGTACTTC. The encoded protein is CASSPYNTPWASGSQETQYF.

To note about this clone: Other DNA sequences in this sample translate to the same CDR3. The chain couples TRBV27 to TRBJ2-7; TRBD1 matches at 10 bases. There are 15 residues in the CDR3. Unmatched junction bases numbered 3, after V lost 0 bases and J lost 4 bases. The germline CDR1 and CDR2 sequences are MNHEY and SMNVEV (reference sequence). The CDR3: CASSLSGTGVYEQYF. The CDR3 DNA sequence: TGTGCCAGCAGTTTATCTGGGACAGGGGTATACGAGCAGTACTTC.

This clone was detected only once. The gene calls are TRBV7-6 and TRBJ1-3, with 8 bases matching TRBD1. The CDR3 spans 18 residues. CDR1 and CDR2 from the germline V gene are SGHVS and FNYEAQ. Trimming cost V 2 bases and J 0 bases; bases outside gene matches: 9. The CDR3 here is CASSLRGGTGLSGNTIYF. The CDR3 nucleotides read TGTGCCAGCAGCTTAAGGGGCGGGACAGGCCTCTCTGGAAACACCATATATTTT. The whole variable domain, filled in from reference TRBV7-6 and TRBJ1-3, reads GAGVSQSPRYKVTKRGQDVALRCDPISGHVSLYWYRQALGQGPEFLTYFNYEAQQDKSGLPNDRFSAERPEGSISTLTIQRTEQRDSAMYRCASSLRGGTGLSGNTIYFGEGSWLTVV.

The genes are TRBV2 and TRBJ2-7, with 7 bases that match TRBD1. The length of the CDR3 is 14 residues. Trimming took 6 bases from V and 0 from J; bases not matched to a gene: 5. CDR1 is SNHLY, CDR2 FYNNEI, per germline. In nucleotides, the CDR3 is TGTGCCAGCAGATACCGGGACAGCTCCTACGAGCAGTACTTC. This encodes CASRYRDSSYEQYF.

This clone has a single count. The V call is TRBV7-9, the J call TRBJ2-1; TRBD2 might be the D (5 bases). V shed 0 bases and J shed 9 bases, with 15 bases lying between them. Per the germline V gene, CDR1 is SEHNR and CDR2 is FQNEAQ (reference sequence). The length of the CDR3 is 15 residues. CDR3 DNA: TGTGCCAGCAGCTTAGCACCTCAAATCGCGGGTGAGCAGTTCTTC. Its protein is CASSLAPQIAGEQFF.

The rearrangement joins TRBV5-5 to TRBJ1-5, with TRBD1 matching 7 bases. The CDR3 covers 14 residues. V was clipped by 3 bases and J by 5 bases; unmatched bases: 5. Germline V lookup: CDR1 SGHKS, CDR2 YYEKEE (reference sequence). The CDR3 region is CASSSGDRDQPQHF. Here the CDR3 DNA reads TGTGCCAGCAGCTCGGGAGACAGGGATCAGCCCCAGCATTTT.

V gene TRBV15 combines with J gene TRBJ2-1; D may be TRBD2 (5 bases). This CDR3 is built from 13 residues. Germline V gene data show CDR1 as LNHNV and CDR2 as YYDKDF (reference sequence). The V end lost 7 bases, the J end lost 7 bases, and 14 bases lay between the germline ends. CDR3 coding DNA: TGTGCCACCAACCTTGGGGAGCGGAATGAGCAGTTCTTC. Encoded protein: CATNLGERNEQFF.

V usage is TRBV6-1 and J usage is TRBJ1-2; D might be TRBD1 (5 bases). Germline V gene data show CDR1 as MNHNS and CDR2 as SASEGT. The CDR3 runs 16 residues. V lost 1 base and J lost 1, with 13 bases in between. The CDR3 nucleotides read TGTGCCAGCAGTGAAGTGCCAGGACAACTTAACTATGGCTACACCTTC. This sequence encodes CASSEVPGQLNYGYTF.

The V gene is TRBV19, the J gene TRBJ1-5, with a possible D match to TRBD1 (5 bases). V was clipped by 6 bases and J by 4 bases, with 13 bases between them. CDR1 is LNHDA and CDR2 is SQIVND in the germline V gene (reference sequence). The length of the CDR3 is 14 residues. CDR3 protein: CASSSSGLNQPQHF. For the CDR3, the DNA is TGTGCCAGTAGCAGCTCGGGACTAAATCAGCCCCAGCATTTT.

In this sample, this clone turned up once. The chain combines TRBV28 with TRBJ2-1; 10 bases align to TRBD1. This CDR3 has 17 amino acids. The junction had 13 bases not matched to a gene; V was cut back by 3 bases and J by 8 bases. Germline V gene lookup returns CDR1 MDHEN and CDR2 SYDVKM. The CDR3 coding sequence is TGTGCCAGCAGTTTCCCCCATCTGACGACAGGGGGCTATGAGCAGTTCTTC. It specifies CASSFPHLTTGGYEQFF. Complete variable domain (other parts from reference TRBV28 and TRBJ2-1): DVKVTQSSRYLVKRTGEKVFLECVQDMDHENMFWYRQDPGLGLRLIYFSYDVKMKEKGDIPEGYSVSREKKERFSLILESASTNQTSMYLCASSFPHLTTGGYEQFFGPGTRLTVL.

The chain uses TRBV28 and TRBJ2-5; possible D gene TRBD2, 5 bases. Trimming cost V 5 bases and J 3 bases, with 16 bases left between them. Germline loops: CDR1 MDHEN, CDR2 SYDVKM. The CDR3 is 15 residues long. The chain's CDR3 is CASSPPVISEETQYF. CDR3 nucleotide sequence: TGTGCCAGCAGTCCTCCCGTGATTAGCGAAGAGACCCAGTACTTC.

The rearrangement uses TRBV9 and TRBJ2-5; possible D gene TRBD2, 6 bases. The V gene's germline CDR1 is SGDLS and CDR2 YYNGEE. The germline V and J ends were trimmed by 0 bases and 3 bases, with 12 bases remaining between them. This CDR3 region has 15 residues. In DNA, the CDR3 is TGTGCCAGCAGCGTAGTTGGGGGGTCGGAAGAGACCCAGTACTTC. Translation gives CASSVVGGSEETQYF.

The CDR3 loop reads CASSGLAGIPDTQYF. CDR3 bases: TGTGCCAGCAGCGGACTAGCGGGTATCCCAGATACGCAGTATTTT. This chain links TRBV7-2 with TRBJ2-3, with 11 bases that match TRBD2. Germline trimming cut 5 bases from V and 4 bases from J; bases unmatched to any gene: 5. Germline-derived CDR1 and CDR2 are SGHTA and FQGNSA. The CDR3 is 15 amino acids.

The CDR3 reads CASSPQAAMGYHEAFF. The CDR3 DNA reads as TGTGCCAGCAGTCCCCAGGCGGCTATGGGGTACCATGAAGCTTTCTTT. This sequence joins TRBV2 and TRBJ1-1; D is ambiguous. The CDR3 has 16 residues. Germline values: CDR1 SNHLY, CDR2 FYNNEI. The ends were cut back, 5 bases at V and 7 bases at J, with 23 bases in the middle.

The rearrangement joins TRBV9 to TRBJ1-1; D may be TRBD1 (6 bases). CDR3 length: 15 amino acids. The V end lost 3 bases, the J end lost 0 bases, and 12 bases lay between the germline ends. CDR1 is SGDLS and CDR2 is YYNGEE in the germline V gene. In DNA, the CDR3 is TGTGCCAGCAGCGCCGGACAGTTCATGAACACTGAAGCTTTCTTT. Its translation: CASSAGQFMNTEAFF. The whole variable domain, remainder taken from reference TRBV9 and TRBJ1-1, is DSGVTQTPKHLITATGQRVTLRCSPRSGDLSVYWYQQSLDQGLQFLIQYYNGEERAKGNILERFSAQQFPDLHSELNLSSLELGDSALYFCASSAGQFMNTEAFFGQGTRLTVV.

The V call is TRBV2, the J call TRBJ2-7; the match to TRBD1 covers 9 bases. The CDR3 sequence is 15 residues long. Trimming removed 5 bases from V and 3 bases from J; junction bases left unmatched: 8. Germline assignment: CDR1 SNHLY and CDR2 FYNNEI. The CDR3 region is CASSRSGTGYYEQYF. For the CDR3, the DNA is TGTGCCAGCAGTAGATCCGGGACAGGGTACTACGAGCAGTACTTC.

This chain joins TRBV9 and TRBJ2-3, with 8 bases fitting TRBD2. There are 16 residues in the CDR3. V was clipped by 3 bases and J by 1 base; unmatched bases: 7. Germline assignment: CDR1 SGDLS and CDR2 YYNGEE. CDR3 sequence (DNA): TGTGCCAGCAGCGCAAATCTAGCGGGCCGCACAGATACGCAGTATTTT. It is translated as CASSANLAGRTDTQYF.

The genes are TRBV18 and TRBJ2-3, with D unclear. This CDR3 comprises 13 residues. Germline CDR1 KGHSH, CDR2 LQKENI. Trimming shortened V by 5 bases and J by 2 bases, and 8 bases separated the two germline ends. The CDR3 nucleotides read TGTGCCAGCTCAACTAAAAACACAGATACGCAGTATTTT. Translation gives CASSTKNTDTQYF.

This clone came up once. This sample also contains other DNA sequences that code for the same CDR3. The chain recombines TRBV2 with TRBJ1-1; the D is unclear. V was clipped by 9 bases and J by 0 bases, with 11 bases between them. CDR3 length: 13 amino acids. Germline V gene data show CDR1 as SNHLY and CDR2 as FYNNEI. The CDR3 DNA reads as TGTGCCAGTTCGGAGCTAATGAACACTGAAGCTTTCTTT. Protein product: CASSELMNTEAFF.

The chain uses TRBV7-2 and TRBJ2-7, with D possibly called TRBD1 or TRBD2 (5 bases each). V was clipped by 1 base and J by 2 bases, with 9 bases between them. The CDR3 consists of 14 residues. Germline V gives CDR1 SGHTA, CDR2 FQGNSA. The CDR3 reads CASSLGGVTYEQYF. For the CDR3, the DNA is TGTGCCAGCAGCTTAGGAGGGGTCACCTACGAGCAGTACTTC.

The chain couples TRBV7-6 to TRBJ2-5, with TRBD2 matching 7 bases. The J call is in doubt because the DNA end fits TRBJ2-7 better. From germline, CDR1 is SGHVS and CDR2 FNYEAQ. This CDR3 comprises 17 residues. CDR3: CASSLSKPLAVSYEQYF. The CDR3 DNA sequence: TGTGCCAGCAGCTTATCCAAGCCCCTAGCGGTCTCCTACGAGCAGTACTTC.

This chain connects TRBV11-2 to TRBJ1-1; D remains ambiguous. CDR1 and CDR2 (germline): SGHAT, FQNNGV. The CDR3 is 12 amino acids. V was clipped by 6 bases and J by 3 bases, with 8 bases between them. The CDR3 spells CASSSGDTEAFF. CDR3 nucleotide sequence: TGTGCCAGCAGTTCTGGGGACACTGAAGCTTTCTTT.

V is TRBV25-1 and J is TRBJ2-1; TRBD1 might be the D (6 bases). CDR1 and CDR2 (germline): MGHDK, SYGVNS. With 8 bases removed from V and 3 bases from J, the gap between germline ends came to 11 bases. The CDR3 runs to 13 residues. The CDR3: CASGDTHYNEQFF. The CDR3 DNA is TGTGCCAGCGGGGACACTCACTACAATGAGCAGTTCTTC.

The chain employs TRBV4-1 and TRBJ1-5, with D perhaps TRBD1 (6 bases). This CDR3 spans 17 amino acids. Germline CDR1 is MGHRA and CDR2 is YSYEKL. With 0 bases removed from V and 0 bases from J, the gap between germline ends came to 12 bases. CDR3 amino acids: CASSQEKVGHSNQPQHF. The DNA for the CDR3 is TGCGCCAGCAGCCAAGAGAAAGTGGGACATAGCAATCAGCCCCAGCATTTT.

This clone appeared once. This chain's CDR3 is CASSLRQGAYEQYF. The CDR3 region has the DNA TGTGCCAGCAGCTTGCGTCAGGGGGCTTACGAGCAGTACTTC. V is TRBV7-9 and J is TRBJ2-7; the match to TRBD1 covers 8 bases. The V gene's germline CDR1 is SEHNR and CDR2 FQNEAQ (reference sequence). The CDR3 is 14 amino acids. Germline trimming cut 3 bases from V and 4 bases from J; bases unmatched to any gene: 5.

The chain couples TRBV27 to TRBJ2-7, with 10 bases matching TRBD1. J lost 2 bases, V lost 3 bases, and 7 bases had no gene match. The CDR3 loop spans 16 amino acids. Germline values: CDR1 MNHEY, CDR2 SMNVEV (reference sequence). This CDR3 is CASSLSGQGFPYEQYF. CDR3 nucleotide sequence: TGTGCCAGCAGTTTGTCGGGACAGGGGTTCCCCTACGAGCAGTACTTC.